The 5 T cell receptor beta chains reported below all come from one sample, sequenced in a study of blood T cell repertoires in COVID-19. Here immunoSEQ multiplex PCR was the method, and the copy in TCRdb shows in-frame clones only, minus some. The data show roughly 42,000 clones, with around nine tenths seen just once and 3.5% to 5.5% held by the top ten. Sequencing was done on a sample of peripheral blood. These receptors all come from a man between 60 and 75 years old with acute or convalescent COVID-19.

The chain is built from TRBV5-1 and TRBJ2-7, with 10 positions matching TRBD1. This CDR3 has 15 amino acids. Germline trimming cut 5 bases from V and 0 bases from J; bases unmatched to any gene: 5. CDR1 and CDR2 (germline): SGHRS, YFSETQ. In DNA, the CDR3 is TGCGCCAGCAGTTCTCGACAGGGGGCCTCCTACGAGCAGTACTTC. This translates into CASSSRQGASYEQYF.

V gene TRBV7-9 combines with J gene TRBJ2-7; D gene unclear. Trimming removed 1 base from V and 0 bases from J, with 10 bases in between. This CDR3 comprises 15 residues. In germline, CDR1 is SEHNR, CDR2 FQNEAQ (reference sequence). Here the CDR3 reads CASSLVSFNSYEQYF. The CDR3 DNA reads as TGTGCCAGCAGCTTAGTCTCCTTTAACTCCTACGAGCAGTACTTC.

The rearrangement links TRBV4-3 to TRBJ2-2, with D perhaps TRBD2 (5 bases). With 0 bases removed from V and 1 base from J, the gap between germline ends came to 9 bases. Germline V gene sequence: CDR1 LGHNA, CDR2 YSLEER. There are 16 residues in the CDR3. As DNA, the CDR3 is TGCGCCAGCAGCCAAGAGTGGACTTTGAACACCGGGGAGCTGTTTTTT. This sequence encodes CASSQEWTLNTGELFF.

The genes are TRBV3-1 (or the pseudogene TRBV3-2) and TRBJ1-2; D gene unclear. Germline V gene lookup returns CDR1 LGHDT and CDR2 YNNKEL (reference sequence). V lost 0 bases and J lost 3, with 11 bases in between. The CDR3 consists of 15 residues. CDR3 amino acids: CASSQDMEVDYGYTF. The CDR3 nucleotides are TGTGCCAGCAGCCAAGATATGGAGGTAGACTATGGCTACACCTTC.

The V gene is TRBV10-3, the J gene TRBJ2-3; TRBD1 matches at 7 bases. CDR3 size: 15 residues. Per the germline V gene, CDR1 is ENHRY and CDR2 is SYGVKD. Trimming removed 10 bases from V and 0 bases from J; junction bases left unmatched: 10. The CDR3 DNA is TGTGCCAGCGGAACCGGGACAGCTAGCACAGATACGCAGTATTTT. Protein sequence: CASGTGTASTDTQYF.